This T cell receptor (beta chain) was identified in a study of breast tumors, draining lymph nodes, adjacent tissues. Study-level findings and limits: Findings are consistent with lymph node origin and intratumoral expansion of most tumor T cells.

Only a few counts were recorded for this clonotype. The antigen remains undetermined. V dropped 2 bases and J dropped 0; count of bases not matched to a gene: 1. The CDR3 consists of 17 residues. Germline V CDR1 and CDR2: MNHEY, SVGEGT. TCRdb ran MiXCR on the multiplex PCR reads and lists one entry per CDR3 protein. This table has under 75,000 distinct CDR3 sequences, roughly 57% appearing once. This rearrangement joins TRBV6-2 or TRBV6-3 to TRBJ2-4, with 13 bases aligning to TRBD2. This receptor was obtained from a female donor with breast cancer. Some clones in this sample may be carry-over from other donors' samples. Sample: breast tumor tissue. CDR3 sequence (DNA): TGTGCCAGCAGTTACGGGACTAGCGGGATAGCCAAAAACATTCAGTACTTC. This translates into CASSYGTSGIAKNIQYF.